The 21 T cell receptor beta chains listed next were all sequenced from one sample in a study of blood T cell repertoires in COVID-19. Only in-frame clones appear in the TCRdb table, and some are missing; sequencing was by immunoSEQ multiplex PCR. The data hold approximately 280,000 clones, with 70% to 90% observed a single time. The specimen was PBMCs or T cells enriched from blood (not recorded which). The receptors come from a woman aged 40 to 50 who had recovered from COVID-19.

The rearrangement uses TRBV30 and TRBJ1-3, with 8 bases that match TRBD1. The germline CDR1 and CDR2 sequences are GTSNPN and SVGIG (reference sequence). The CDR3 is 13 amino acids. V gave up 7 bases and J gave up 8 bases; unmatched junction bases: 10. The CDR3 here is CAFQGANRDTIYF. The CDR3 DNA sequence: TGTGCCTTTCAGGGGGCTAACAGGGACACCATATATTTT. The full variable domain, its missing parts supplied by reference TRBV30 and TRBJ1-3, is SQTIHQWPATLVQPVGSPLSLECTVEGTSNPNLYWYRQAAGRGLQLLFYSVGIGQISSEVPQNLSASRPQDRQFILSSKKLLLSDSGFYLCAFQGANRDTIYFGEGSWLTVV.

This sequence joins TRBV2 and TRBJ2-7; 8 positions match TRBD2. CDR1 and CDR2 (germline): SNHLY, FYNNEI. Unmatched junction bases numbered 5, after V lost 4 bases and J lost 3 bases. The CDR3 extends over 14 amino acids. CDR3 amino acids: CASSVGREVYEQYF. CDR3 bases: TGTGCCAGCAGTGTGGGGCGGGAGGTCTACGAGCAGTACTTC. Full variable domain (rest looked up from reference TRBV2 and TRBJ2-7): EPEVTQTPSHQVTQMGQEVILRCVPISNHLYFYWYRQILGQKVEFLVSFYNNEISEKSEIFDDQFSVERPDGSNFTLKIRSTKLEDSAMYFCASSVGREVYEQYFGPGTRLTVT.

The chain uses TRBV6-1 and TRBJ2-1, with D tentatively TRBD1 (5 bases). CDR3 length equals 14 residues. From germline, CDR1 is MNHNS and CDR2 SASEGT. V was cut by 2 bases and J by 8 bases, with 13 bases left in between. This chain's CDR3 is CASSEYRGRDEQFF. CDR3 nucleotides: TGTGCCAGCAGTGAATATAGGGGAAGGGATGAGCAGTTCTTC.

The chain carries TRBV11-3 and TRBJ2-1, with a possible D match to TRBD1 (6 bases). Trimming shortened V by 1 base and J by 8 bases, and 12 bases separated the two germline ends. Looked up from germline, CDR1 is SGHNT and CDR2 is YENEEA. The CDR3 covers 14 residues. The CDR3 DNA reads as TGTGCCAGCAGCTTAGTCCAGGGGATCGATGAGCAGTTCTTC. This encodes CASSLVQGIDEQFF.

This clone was found a few times. CDR3 sequence: CASSVRGPVNQPQHF. The CDR3 DNA reads TGTGCCAGCAGCGTGCGGGGGCCAGTCAATCAGCCCCAGCATTTT. The V and J genes are TRBV7-3 and TRBJ1-5; D may be TRBD1 (6 bases). V gave up 5 bases and J gave up 3 bases, with 14 bases separating them. The CDR3 extends over 15 amino acids. CDR1 is SGHTA, CDR2 FQGTGA, per germline. The variable domain in full, with the rest retrieved from reference TRBV7-3 and TRBJ1-5, is GAGVSQTPSNKVTEKGKYVELRCDPISGHTALYWYRQSLGQGPEFLIYFQGTGAADDSGLPNDRFFAVRPEGSVSTLKIQRTERGDSAVYLCASSVRGPVNQPQHFGDGTRLSIL.

This chain connects TRBV19 to TRBJ2-4; possibly TRBD1 for D (6 bases). This CDR3 has 14 residues. V was cut by 9 bases and J by 5 bases, with 17 bases left in between. The germline V gene encodes CDR1 LNHDA and CDR2 SQIVND (reference sequence). Here the CDR3 DNA reads TGTGCCAGCCGGGACACAAAACGGGAAAACATTCAGTACTTC. Amino acids: CASRDTKRENIQYF.

The chain couples TRBV11-2 to TRBJ2-2, with 8 bases fitting TRBD1. Germline V gene lookup returns CDR1 SGHAT and CDR2 FQNNGV. The CDR3 is 14 residues long. With 5 bases clipped from V and 3 bases from J, the junction kept 2 bases outside the gene matches. The CDR3: CASSVQGDTGELFF. The CDR3 DNA is TGTGCCAGCAGCGTACAGGGGGACACCGGGGAGCTGTTTTTT.

The rearrangement links TRBV18 to TRBJ2-6; 10 positions agree with TRBD1. There are 20 residues in the CDR3. Germline-derived CDR1 and CDR2 are KGHSH and LQKENI. The J segment lost 0 bases and the V segment lost 2 bases, leaving 10 bases of the junction unmatched. The CDR3 sequence is CASSPITGTGAFSGANVLTF. The CDR3 DNA sequence: TGTGCCAGCTCACCAATCACCGGGACAGGGGCTTTCTCTGGGGCCAACGTCCTGACTTTC.

This clone is a singleton in its sample. This chain connects TRBV6-5 to TRBJ2-5; TRBD2 aligns across 8 bases. With V trimmed by 5 bases and J by 4 bases, 6 bases remained unmatched. The length of the CDR3 is 14 residues. Germline V gene lookup returns CDR1 MNHEY and CDR2 SVGAGI. CDR3: CASSNREGRETQYF. CDR3 DNA sequence: TGTGCCAGCAGTAATCGGGAGGGGAGAGAGACCCAGTACTTC.

A single count supports this clone. The rearrangement joins TRBV27 to TRBJ2-3; D is ambiguous. The germline V and J ends were trimmed by 5 bases and 5 bases, with 14 bases remaining between them. CDR3 length: 14 residues. The germline V gene has CDR1 MNHEY and CDR2 SMNVEV (reference sequence). The chain's CDR3 is CASSRSSRVDTQYF. The CDR3 DNA follows: TGTGCCAGCAGTAGGTCCTCCCGGGTAGATACGCAGTATTTT.

A single count supports this clone. This chain joins TRBV4-1 and TRBJ1-4; TRBD1 might be the D (6 bases). Germline-derived CDR1 and CDR2 are MGHRA and YSYEKL. This CDR3 comprises 16 residues. V lost 1 base and J lost 2, with 11 bases in between. CDR3 nucleotides: TGCGCCAGCAGCCAAGCTGCACAGGGTACTAATGAAAAACTGTTTTTT. It specifies CASSQAAQGTNEKLFF.

The chain combines TRBV12-3 or TRBV12-4 with TRBJ2-7; 7 bases map to TRBD1. Trimming cost V 8 bases and J 2 bases; bases outside gene matches: 3. The CDR3 length is 12 residues. The CDR3 DNA is TGTGCCAGCGCCGGGACAGCCTACGAGCAGTACTTC. It encodes CASAGTAYEQYF.

This clone was seen just once. The V call is TRBV7-2, the J call TRBJ1-3; 7 bases map to TRBD1. The CDR3 consists of 16 residues. V lost 5 bases and J lost 0; bases outside the gene matches: 7. Germline loops: CDR1 SGHTA, CDR2 FQGNSA. The CDR3 region has the DNA TGTGCCAGCAGCGTAGGGGGCGTTTTCTCTGGAAACACCATATATTTT. Its translation is CASSVGGVFSGNTIYF.

This clone was seen just once. The chain links TRBV24-1 to TRBJ2-5; 12 bases are a match to TRBD2. The CDR3 is 15 residues long. Germline CDR1 is KGHDR and CDR2 is SFDVKD. Trimming cost V 5 bases and J 2 bases; bases outside gene matches: 2. The CDR3 spells CATSGTSGDQETQYF. The CDR3 DNA sequence: TGTGCCACCAGTGGGACTAGCGGGGATCAAGAGACCCAGTACTTC.

The V and J genes are TRBV7-6 and TRBJ2-5, with unresolved D. Per the germline V gene, CDR1 is SGHVS and CDR2 is FNYEAQ. Trimming pared 5 bases from V and 3 bases from J, leaving 10 bases between. This CDR3 is 13 amino acids long. The chain's CDR3 is CASSVDWKETQYF. For the CDR3, the DNA is TGTGCCAGCAGCGTCGACTGGAAAGAGACCCAGTACTTC.

This clone appeared once. The same CDR3 also results from other DNA sequences found in this sample. The chain carries TRBV6-1 and TRBJ2-7; 8 positions agree with TRBD1. Germline V lookup: CDR1 MNHNS, CDR2 SASEGT. V shed 0 bases, J shed 3 bases, and the junction held 1 base outside the gene matches. The CDR3 has 14 amino acids. CDR3 amino acids: CASSEAGQGYEQYF. The DNA of the CDR3 is TGTGCCAGCAGTGAAGCCGGACAGGGCTACGAGCAGTACTTC.

The chain uses TRBV4-2 and TRBJ2-1; D is perhaps TRBD1 (5 bases). CDR3 length equals 15 residues. The V gene lost 0 bases and the J gene lost 4 bases, with 10 bases spanning the gap. From germline, CDR1 is LGHNA and CDR2 YNFKEQ. CDR3 sequence: CASSQDQGRYNEQFF. CDR3 sequence (DNA): TGTGCCAGCAGCCAAGATCAGGGCCGATACAATGAGCAGTTCTTC.

V is TRBV20-1 and J is TRBJ2-5; TRBD2 aligns across 8 bases. This CDR3 spans 15 amino acids. With V trimmed by 3 bases and J by 6 bases, 12 bases remained unmatched. Germline values: CDR1 DFQATT, CDR2 SNEGSKA (reference sequence). CDR3 nucleotides: TGCAGTGCTAGTAGGGGCGGGAGCGGGAGCAAGACCCAGTACTTC. Amino acids: CSASRGGSGSKTQYF.

This chain's CDR3 is CASSLSLRHNTIYF. The CDR3 DNA is TGCGCCAGCAGCTTGTCGTTGCGCCATAACACCATATATTTT. The rearrangement links TRBV5-1 to TRBJ1-3; no clear D. Per germline, CDR1 SGHRS and CDR2 YFSETQ. This CDR3 is built from 14 residues. V was trimmed by 1 base and J by 7 bases, leaving 12 bases between them.

The V gene is TRBV25-1, the J gene TRBJ1-2; tentative D call: TRBD1 (5 bases). Trimming removed 6 bases from V and 0 bases from J, with 14 bases in between. This CDR3 has 15 residues. Germline V gene data show CDR1 as MGHDK and CDR2 as SYGVNS. Here the CDR3 DNA reads TGTGCCAGCAGCGCCCCAGGGAATGCTAACTATGGCTACACCTTC. Its protein product is CASSAPGNANYGYTF.

The chain recombines TRBV6-2 or TRBV6-3 with TRBJ2-3, with D maybe TRBD2 (5 bases). This CDR3 spans 16 amino acids. V lost 3 bases and J 2 bases, leaving 15 bases between the germline ends. Per the germline V gene, CDR1 is MNHEY and CDR2 is SVGEGT. For the CDR3, the DNA is TGTGCCAGCAGTTATGGGAACGGGAAGTCCACAGATACGCAGTATTTT. This gives the protein CASSYGNGKSTDTQYF.